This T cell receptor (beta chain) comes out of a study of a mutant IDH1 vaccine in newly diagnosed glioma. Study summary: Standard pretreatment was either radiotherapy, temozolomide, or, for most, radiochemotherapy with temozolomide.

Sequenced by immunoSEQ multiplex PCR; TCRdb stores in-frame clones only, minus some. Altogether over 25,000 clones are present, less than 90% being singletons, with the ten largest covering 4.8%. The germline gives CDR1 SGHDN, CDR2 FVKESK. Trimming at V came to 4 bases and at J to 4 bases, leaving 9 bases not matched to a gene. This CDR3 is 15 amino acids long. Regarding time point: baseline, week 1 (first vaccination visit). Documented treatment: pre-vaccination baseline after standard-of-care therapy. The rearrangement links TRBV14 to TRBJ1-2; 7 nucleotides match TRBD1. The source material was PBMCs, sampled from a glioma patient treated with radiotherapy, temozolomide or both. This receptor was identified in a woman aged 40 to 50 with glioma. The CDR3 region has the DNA TGTGCCAGCAGCCTCACCGGGACAGACTTCTATGGCTACACCTTC. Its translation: CASSLTGTDFYGYTF.